These 16 T cell receptor beta chains originate from one sample sequenced in a study of T cell responses to AZD1222 COVID-19 vaccine. The repertoire was sequenced with immunoSEQ multiplex PCR; TCRdb's copy has only in-frame clones and lacks some. The sample has 150,000 to 200,000 clones, 94% seen once. Sequenced material: peripheral blood, taken on day 0 of AZD1222 vaccination. The receptors derive from an adult in good health.

This clone was recorded once. The chain joins TRBV28 to TRBJ1-1, with TRBD1 matching 8 bases. Germline V gene sequence: CDR1 MDHEN, CDR2 SYDVKM. With 5 bases clipped from V and 3 bases from J, the junction kept 2 bases outside the gene matches. There are 13 residues in the CDR3. The CDR3 is CASSLQGDTEAFF. The CDR3 DNA is TGTGCCAGCAGTCTACAGGGGGACACTGAAGCTTTCTTT.

CDR3 DNA: TGTGCCAGCATTACAGTGAACACTGAAGCTTTCTTT. Protein sequence: CASITVNTEAFF. The rearrangement joins TRBV6-5 to TRBJ1-1; D not resolved. V was clipped by 7 bases and J by 0 bases, with 6 bases between them. CDR1 MNHEY and CDR2 SVGAGI come from the germline V gene. CDR3 length: 12 amino acids.

The V and J genes are TRBV12-3 or TRBV12-4 and TRBJ1-6, with D unresolved. V was pared by 3 bases and J by 10 bases, with 10 bases between. The CDR3 loop spans 13 amino acids. The CDR3 DNA is TGTGCCAGCAGTTTTCGGCAAAAATCACCCCTCCACTTT. Translating gives CASSFRQKSPLHF.

The chain has TRBV4-1 and TRBJ1-1; perhaps TRBD1 as D (6 bases). In germline, CDR1 is MGHRA, CDR2 YSYEKL. Deletions cut 4 bases from V and 4 bases from J, with 10 bases between. This CDR3 has 13 residues. CDR3 residues: CASSLGQSTEAFF. The CDR3 coding sequence is TGCGCCAGCAGCCTTGGACAGTCCACTGAAGCTTTCTTT.

This clone showed up just a few times. The chain joins TRBV3-1 (or the pseudogene TRBV3-2) to TRBJ1-4; D unclear. The CDR3 length is 13 residues. CDR1 and CDR2 (germline): LGHDT, YNNKEL (reference sequence). Trimming removed 2 bases from V and 8 bases from J, with 9 bases in between. CDR3 region: CASSQSLGEKLFF. The DNA of the CDR3 is TGTGCCAGCAGCCAATCCCTGGGGGAAAAACTGTTTTTT.

This clone was counted between two and nine times. The rearrangement uses TRBV7-9 and TRBJ1-1; weak D call: TRBD1 (5 bases). V was pared by 3 bases and J by 0 bases, with 8 bases between. The germline gives CDR1 SEHNR, CDR2 FQNEAQ (reference sequence). The CDR3 loop spans 14 amino acids. This CDR3 reads CASSLTDMNTEAFF. The CDR3 DNA follows: TGTGCCAGCAGCTTGACAGACATGAACACTGAAGCTTTCTTT.

The chain carries TRBV19 and TRBJ1-2, with 7 positions matching TRBD1. J lost 7 bases, V lost 10 bases, and 15 bases had no gene match. CDR1 is LNHDA, CDR2 SQIVND, per germline (reference sequence). CDR3 length equals 14 residues. The CDR3 DNA reads TGTGCCACCTCACAACAGGGGAAGGCGGTTGGCTACACCTTC. Its protein is CATSQQGKAVGYTF.

The V gene is TRBV3-1 (or the pseudogene TRBV3-2), the J gene TRBJ1-1; no reliable D call. This CDR3 has 12 amino acids. V gave up 5 bases and J gave up 10 bases, with 14 bases separating them. The V gene's germline CDR1 is LGHDT and CDR2 YNNKEL (reference sequence). The DNA of the CDR3 is TGTGCCAGCAGCTACACTCGGTCCGGAGCTTTCTTT. This translates into CASSYTRSGAFF.

CDR3 protein: CSGSWGITDTQYF. The CDR3 DNA reads as TGCAGCGGGAGTTGGGGGATTACAGATACGCAGTATTTT. The chain is built from TRBV29-1 and TRBJ2-3; D is tentatively TRBD1 or TRBD2 (5 bases each). Looked up from germline, CDR1 is SQVTM and CDR2 is ANQGSEA. Trimming stripped 7 bases from V and 3 bases from J, with 14 bases between. The CDR3 loop spans 13 amino acids.

The chain is built from TRBV2 and TRBJ1-2, with 11 positions matching TRBD1. V lost 1 base and J lost 4; bases outside the gene matches: 11. Looked up from germline, CDR1 is SNHLY and CDR2 is FYNNEI. The CDR3 has 18 residues. The CDR3 loop is CASSEVGQGGFFSYGYTF. The CDR3 bases are TGTGCCAGCAGTGAAGTGGGACAGGGGGGATTTTTTAGCTATGGCTACACCTTC.

This chain links TRBV18 with TRBJ1-6; tentative D call: TRBD1 (6 bases). This CDR3 comprises 13 residues. Per germline, CDR1 KGHSH and CDR2 LQKENI. Trimming removed 11 bases at V and 8 bases at J, with 16 bases between. This CDR3 reads CAATGAPDSPLHF. CDR3 nucleotides: TGTGCCGCCACGGGGGCGCCGGATTCACCCCTCCACTTT.

This rearrangement joins TRBV5-1 to TRBJ1-1; D may be TRBD1 (5 bases). The CDR3 consists of 16 residues. V lost 0 bases and J lost 1, with 13 bases in between. Germline-derived CDR1 and CDR2 are SGHRS and YFSETQ. The CDR3 region is CASSLGRRGSNTEAFF. For the CDR3, the DNA is TGCGCCAGCAGCTTGGGGAGGAGGGGATCGAACACTGAAGCTTTCTTT.

Only a few counts were recorded for this clone. The genes are TRBV4-1 and TRBJ1-5, with 8 nucleotides matching TRBD1. CDR3 length equals 17 residues. In germline, CDR1 is MGHRA, CDR2 YSYEKL. J was trimmed by 4 bases and V by 4 bases; bases with no gene match: 12. In DNA, the CDR3 is TGCGCCAGCAGCCCTAGTGGCCCGACAGGGGTTAATCAGCCCCAGCATTTT. This codes for CASSPSGPTGVNQPQHF.

This rearrangement joins TRBV11-3 to TRBJ2-1; D perhaps matches TRBD1 (6 bases). Trimming took 3 bases from V and 9 from J, leaving 15 bases between them. The CDR3 totals 14 residues. The V gene's germline CDR1 is SGHNT and CDR2 YENEEA. The chain's CDR3 is CASSLGRGVGEQFF. CDR3 DNA sequence: TGTGCCAGCAGCTTGGGCAGGGGAGTGGGTGAGCAGTTCTTC.

The V call is TRBV25-1, the J call TRBJ2-2; 9 nucleotides align to TRBD1. This CDR3 is 14 amino acids long. Germline V lookup: CDR1 MGHDK, CDR2 SYGVNS. Losses at the gene ends were 8 bases for V and 8 bases for J; bases not matched to a gene: 9. CDR3 in amino acids: CASGHGTGIGELFF. The CDR3 coding sequence is TGTGCCAGCGGACATGGGACAGGGATTGGGGAGCTGTTTTTT.

This chain joins TRBV6-2 or TRBV6-3 and TRBJ2-7, with 7 bases that match TRBD2. The CDR3 covers 15 residues. The germline CDR1 and CDR2 sequences are MNHEY and SVGEGT. After removal of 5 bases from V and 3 bases from J, the junction contained 10 bases not matched to a gene. CDR3 loop: CASSPAGGRGYEQYF. The CDR3 DNA reads as TGTGCCAGCAGTCCCGCGGGCGGGAGAGGCTACGAGCAGTACTTC.